This TCR beta chain stems from a study of cytomegalovirus exposure and HLA in healthy donors. Across the whole study: In a previous analysis, 110 million or so unique TCR beta sequences were found from approximately 180 million T cells. Assignment to the Caucasian-associated ancestry cluster applied to about 80% of the 350 to 500 genotyped donors. The study's findings and limits: Most CMV-associated TCR beta chains appeared HLA-restricted in a later analysis.

For this clone: Its antigen remains unidentified.

With 60 Vbeta and 13 Jbeta primers, the PCR was carried out. Data came from immunoSEQ multiplex PCR; TCRdb stores just in-frame clones and leaves some out. The sample has 270,000 or so clones, 86% seen once; the top ten hold 3% to 4%. This sequence was found in a man aged 40-55 years in good health and CMV-seropositive. What was sequenced was PBMCs.

The CDR3 protein is CASSLGRTSRPTGNTIYF. The CDR3 nucleotides read TGTGCCAGCAGCTTAGGTCGTACTAGCAGACCGACTGGAAACACCATATATTTT. This chain uses TRBV7-9 with TRBJ1-3, with D unclear. CDR1 and CDR2 from the germline V gene are SEHNR and FQNEAQ (reference sequence). The CDR3 runs to 18 residues. V gave up 1 base and J gave up 2 bases, with 18 bases separating them. The variable domain in full, completed from reference TRBV7-9 and TRBJ1-3, reads DTGVSQNPRHKITKRGQNVTFRCDPISEHNRLYWYRQTLGQGPEFLTYFQNEAQLEKSRLLSDRFSAERPKGSFSTLEIQRTEQGDSAMYLCASSLGRTSRPTGNTIYFGEGSWLTVV.